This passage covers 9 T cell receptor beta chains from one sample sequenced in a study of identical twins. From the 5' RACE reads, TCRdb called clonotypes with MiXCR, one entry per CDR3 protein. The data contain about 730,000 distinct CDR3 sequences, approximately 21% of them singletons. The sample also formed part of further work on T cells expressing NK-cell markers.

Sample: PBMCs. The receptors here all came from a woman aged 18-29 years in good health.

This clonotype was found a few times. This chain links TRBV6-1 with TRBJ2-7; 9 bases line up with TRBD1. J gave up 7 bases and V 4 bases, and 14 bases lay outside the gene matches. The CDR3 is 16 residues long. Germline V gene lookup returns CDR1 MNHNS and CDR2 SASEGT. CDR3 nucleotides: TGTGCCAGCAGTGGACTTTCGTCCGGGACAGGGCGAGAGCAGTACTTC. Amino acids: CASSGLSSGTGREQYF.

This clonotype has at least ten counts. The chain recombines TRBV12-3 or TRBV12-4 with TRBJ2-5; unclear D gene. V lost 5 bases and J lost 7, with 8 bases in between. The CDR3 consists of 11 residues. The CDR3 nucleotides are TGTGCCAGCAGTACACCGAGGACCCAGTACTTC. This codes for CASSTPRTQYF.

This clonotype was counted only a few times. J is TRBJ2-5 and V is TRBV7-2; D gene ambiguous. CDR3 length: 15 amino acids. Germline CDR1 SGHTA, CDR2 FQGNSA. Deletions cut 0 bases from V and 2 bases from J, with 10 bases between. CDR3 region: CASSLAVVRQETQYF. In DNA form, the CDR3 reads TGTGCCAGCAGCTTAGCCGTCGTCCGACAAGAGACCCAGTACTTC.

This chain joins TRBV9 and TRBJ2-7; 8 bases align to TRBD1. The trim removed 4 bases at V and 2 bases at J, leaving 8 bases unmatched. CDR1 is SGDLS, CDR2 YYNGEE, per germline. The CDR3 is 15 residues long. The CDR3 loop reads CASSPGQGRPYEQYF. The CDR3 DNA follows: TGTGCCAGCAGCCCAGGACAGGGACGGCCCTACGAGCAGTACTTC. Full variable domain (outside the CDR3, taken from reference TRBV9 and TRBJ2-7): DSGVTQTPKHLITATGQRVTLRCSPRSGDLSVYWYQQSLDQGLQFLIQYYNGEERAKGNILERFSAQQFPDLHSELNLSSLELGDSALYFCASSPGQGRPYEQYFGPGTRLTVT.

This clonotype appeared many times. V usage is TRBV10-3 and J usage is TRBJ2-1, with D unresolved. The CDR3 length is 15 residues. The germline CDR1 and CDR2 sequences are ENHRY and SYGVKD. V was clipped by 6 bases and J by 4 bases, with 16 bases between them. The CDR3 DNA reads TGTGCCATCAGGGCCGTAAGTGGGCTTTACAATGAGCAGTTCTTC. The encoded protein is CAIRAVSGLYNEQFF.

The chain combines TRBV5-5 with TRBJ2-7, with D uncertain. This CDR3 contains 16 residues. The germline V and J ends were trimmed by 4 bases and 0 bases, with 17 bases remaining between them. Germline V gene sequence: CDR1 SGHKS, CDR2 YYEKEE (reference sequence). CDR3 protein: CASSPRVVAGSYEQYF. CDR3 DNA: TGTGCCAGCAGCCCCCGTGTCGTGGCTGGCTCCTACGAGCAGTACTTC.

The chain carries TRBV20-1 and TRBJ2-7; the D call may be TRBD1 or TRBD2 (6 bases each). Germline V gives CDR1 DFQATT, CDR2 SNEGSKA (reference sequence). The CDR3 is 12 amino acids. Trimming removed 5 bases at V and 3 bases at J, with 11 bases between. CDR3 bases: TGCAGTGCTGGGGGGCTGATCTACGAGCAGTACTTC. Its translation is CSAGGLIYEQYF.

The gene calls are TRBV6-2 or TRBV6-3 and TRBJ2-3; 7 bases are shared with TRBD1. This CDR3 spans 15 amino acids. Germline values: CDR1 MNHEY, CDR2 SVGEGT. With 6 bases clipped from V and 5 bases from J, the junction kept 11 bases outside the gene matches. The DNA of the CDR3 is TGTGCCAGCAGCCTACAGGGGCCCGCACAAGATACGCAGTATTTT. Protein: CASSLQGPAQDTQYF.

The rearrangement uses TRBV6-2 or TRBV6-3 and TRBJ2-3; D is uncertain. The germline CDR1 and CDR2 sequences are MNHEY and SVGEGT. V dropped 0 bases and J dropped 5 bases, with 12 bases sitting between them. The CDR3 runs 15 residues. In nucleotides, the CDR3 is TGTGCCAGCAGTTACTCGGGCAGCTTGGGAGATACGCAGTATTTT. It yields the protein CASSYSGSLGDTQYF.